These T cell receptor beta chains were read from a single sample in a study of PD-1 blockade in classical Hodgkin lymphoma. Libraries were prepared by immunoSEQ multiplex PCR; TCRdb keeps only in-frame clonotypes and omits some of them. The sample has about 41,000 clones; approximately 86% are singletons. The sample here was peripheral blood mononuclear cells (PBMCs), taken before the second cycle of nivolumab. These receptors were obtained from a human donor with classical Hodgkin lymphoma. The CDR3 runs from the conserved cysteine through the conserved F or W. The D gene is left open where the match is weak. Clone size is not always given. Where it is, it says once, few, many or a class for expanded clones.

CDR3 DNA: TGTGCCAGCAGCTTAGTTCTCTTTAGCACAGATACGCAGTATTTT
CDR3 protein: CASSLVLFSTDTQYF
V gene: TRBV7-2
CDR3 length: 15
J gene: TRBJ2-3
D gene: NA
clone size: NA

CDR3 DNA: TGTGCCAGCAGCCAGGGGCTGAACACTGAAGCTTTCTTT
CDR3 protein: CASSQGLNTEAFF
V gene: TRBV27
CDR3 length: 13
J gene: TRBJ1-1
D gene: NA
clone size: NA

CDR3 DNA: TGTGCCAGTAGTTTCAAGCGGGCATCTGGCAATGAGCAGTTCTTC
CDR3 protein: CASSFKRASGNEQFF
V gene: TRBV19
CDR3 length: 15
J gene: TRBJ2-1
D gene: NA
clone size: NA

CDR3 DNA: TGTGCCACCAGCAGAGACCCAGGCTACGAGCAGTACTTC
CDR3 protein: CATSRDPGYEQYF
V gene: TRBV15
CDR3 length: 13
J gene: TRBJ2-7
D gene: NA
clone size: NA

CDR3 DNA: TGTGCCAGCAGCGTAGCACCGGGACTAGCGGGGCTAGGGGAGCAGTACTTC
CDR3 protein: CASSVAPGLAGLGEQYF
V gene: TRBV9
CDR3 length: 17
J gene: TRBJ2-7
D gene: TRBD2
clone size: NA

CDR3 DNA: TGTGCCAGCAGTGAAACCGCCTCCGGGACAGGATATGGCTACACCTTC
CDR3 protein: CASSETASGTGYGYTF
V gene: TRBV6-1
CDR3 length: 16
J gene: TRBJ1-2
D gene: TRBD1
clone size: NA

CDR3 DNA: TGTGCCACCAGCAGGAATAGACAGGGGTTTCCCGGGGAGCTGTTTTTT
CDR3 protein: CATSRNRQGFPGELFF
V gene: TRBV15
CDR3 length: 16
J gene: TRBJ2-2
D gene: TRBD1
clone size: once

CDR3 DNA: TGCGCCAGCAGCTTGGGGATGAACACTGAAGCTTTCTTT
CDR3 protein: CASSLGMNTEAFF
V gene: TRBV5-1
CDR3 length: 13
J gene: TRBJ1-1
D gene: NA
clone size: NA

CDR3 DNA: TGTGCCAGCAGCGTAGGAGAGGGAGGGGGCCGGTTCGGCTACACCTTC
CDR3 protein: CASSVGEGGGRFGYTF
V gene: TRBV9
CDR3 length: 16
J gene: TRBJ1-2
D gene: TRBD1
clone size: once

CDR3 DNA: TGTGCCAGCAGCATACCCCTCGGACAGGGATGGACCGGGGAGCTGTTTTTT
CDR3 protein: CASSIPLGQGWTGELFF
V gene: TRBV7-9
CDR3 length: 17
J gene: TRBJ2-2
D gene: TRBD1
clone size: NA

CDR3 DNA: TGTGCCAGCAGCCAGCAAGGGTACACAGATACGCAGTATTTT
CDR3 protein: CASSQQGYTDTQYF
V gene: TRBV28
CDR3 length: 14
J gene: TRBJ2-3
D gene: NA
clone size: NA

CDR3 DNA: TGTGCCAGCAGCCAAGGGACAGGCCCATACAATGAGCAGTTCTTC
CDR3 protein: CASSQGTGPYNEQFF
V gene: TRBV5-8
CDR3 length: 15
J gene: TRBJ2-1
D gene: TRBD1
clone size: NA

CDR3 DNA: TGTGCCAGCAGTTTACGCCTCCGGGACGCACGAAACGCCTACGAGCAGTACTTC
CDR3 protein: CASSLRLRDARNAYEQYF
V gene: TRBV28
CDR3 length: 18
J gene: TRBJ2-7
D gene: NA
clone size: NA

CDR3 DNA: TGTGCCAGTGAGGGATGGGGCAAAAACATTCAGTACTTC
CDR3 protein: CASEGWGKNIQYF
V gene: TRBV19
CDR3 length: 13
J gene: TRBJ2-4
D gene: NA
clone size: NA

CDR3 DNA: TGTGCCAGCAGTGAAGTTCAGGGTCTCAGTGGAAACACCATATATTTT
CDR3 protein: CASSEVQGLSGNTIYF
V gene: TRBV6-1
CDR3 length: 16
J gene: TRBJ1-3
D gene: NA
clone size: NA

CDR3 DNA: TGCGCCAGCCGTGATGGGTCCTACGAGCAGTACTTC
CDR3 protein: CASRDGSYEQYF
V gene: TRBV5-1
CDR3 length: 12
J gene: TRBJ2-7
D gene: NA
clone size: NA

CDR3 DNA: TGCAGCGTTTCTGGACGGCCCAATCAGCCCCAGCATTTT
CDR3 protein: CSVSGRPNQPQHF
V gene: TRBV29-1
CDR3 length: 13
J gene: TRBJ1-5
D gene: NA
clone size: NA

CDR3 DNA: TGTGCCAGCAGCGAGACTAGCGGGGATTACAATGAGCAGTTCTTC
CDR3 protein: CASSETSGDYNEQFF
V gene: TRBV9
CDR3 length: 15
J gene: TRBJ2-1
D gene: TRBD2
clone size: NA

CDR3 DNA: TGTGCCAGCAGCCCCATTGGGAATACGCAGTATTTT
CDR3 protein: CASSPIGNTQYF
V gene: TRBV9
CDR3 length: 12
J gene: TRBJ2-3
D gene: NA
clone size: NA

CDR3 DNA: TGTGCCATCAGTGTACTAGCGGGAGTCACAGATACGCAGTATTTT
CDR3 protein: CAISVLAGVTDTQYF
V gene: TRBV10-3
CDR3 length: 15
J gene: TRBJ2-3
D gene: TRBD2
clone size: NA

CDR3 DNA: TGTGCCAGCAGTGAGCCCCAGACCTGGTACCCCCAAGAGACCCAGTACTTC
CDR3 protein: CASSEPQTWYPQETQYF
V gene: TRBV6-1
CDR3 length: 17
J gene: TRBJ2-5
D gene: NA
clone size: NA

CDR3 DNA: TGTGCCAGCAGTCTCCAGGACAGGCTGGGCAATCAGCCCCAGCATTTT
CDR3 protein: CASSLQDRLGNQPQHF
V gene: TRBV28
CDR3 length: 16
J gene: TRBJ1-5
D gene: TRBD1
clone size: NA

CDR3 DNA: TGTGCCAGCAGCCTCCGACAGAGCACAGATACGCAGTATTTT
CDR3 protein: CASSLRQSTDTQYF
V gene: TRBV21-1
CDR3 length: 14
J gene: TRBJ2-3
D gene: NA
clone size: NA

CDR3 DNA: TGCGCCAGCAGTGAGGGAACTGACATTAATCAGCCCCAGCATTTT
CDR3 protein: CASSEGTDINQPQHF
V gene: TRBV10-2
CDR3 length: 15
J gene: TRBJ1-5
D gene: NA
clone size: NA

CDR3 DNA: TGTGCCAGCAGTGAGGGACGCATAGCAACTAATGAAAAACTGTTTTTT
CDR3 protein: CASSEGRIATNEKLFF
V gene: TRBV25-1
CDR3 length: 16
J gene: TRBJ1-4
D gene: NA
clone size: NA

CDR3 DNA: TGTGCCAGCAGCTTAGTTGGCAGGGGAAGTCGGGGCTACACCTTC
CDR3 protein: CASSLVGRGSRGYTF
V gene: TRBV7-2
CDR3 length: 15
J gene: TRBJ1-2
D gene: NA
clone size: NA

CDR3 DNA: TGTGCCAGCAGCCCAGGCAGATCGGCCTACGAGCAGTACTTC
CDR3 protein: CASSPGRSAYEQYF
V gene: TRBV4-2
CDR3 length: 14
J gene: TRBJ2-7
D gene: NA
clone size: NA

CDR3 DNA: TGTGCCAGCAGCGCTGCAGGGCAGTATGGCTACACCTTC
CDR3 protein: CASSAAGQYGYTF
V gene: TRBV27
CDR3 length: 13
J gene: TRBJ1-2
D gene: NA
clone size: once

CDR3 DNA: TGCAGCGTTGGTGGACAGGGCGGGTCGAACACCGGGGAGCTGTTTTTT
CDR3 protein: CSVGGQGGSNTGELFF
V gene: TRBV29-1
CDR3 length: 16
J gene: TRBJ2-2
D gene: TRBD1
clone size: NA

CDR3 DNA: TGCGCCAGCAGCTTGATGGGGGCATCAGCCACCGGGGAGCTGTTTTTT
CDR3 protein: CASSLMGASATGELFF
V gene: TRBV5-1
CDR3 length: 16
J gene: TRBJ2-2
D gene: NA
clone size: NA

CDR3 DNA: TGTGCCAGCAGTTGGTTTTTGATCCGACAGACCCGCACAGATACGCAGTATTTT
CDR3 protein: CASSWFLIRQTRTDTQYF
V gene: TRBV27
CDR3 length: 18
J gene: TRBJ2-3
D gene: NA
clone size: NA

CDR3 DNA: TGTGCCAGCTTCTCGTGGGAGGCCTATGGCTACACCTTC
CDR3 protein: CASFSWEAYGYTF
V gene: TRBV21-1
CDR3 length: 13
J gene: TRBJ1-2
D gene: NA
clone size: NA

CDR3 DNA: TGCGCCAGCAGCACCCAGGGGGTAGGAATTTACACTGAAGCTTTCTTT
CDR3 protein: CASSTQGVGIYTEAFF
V gene: TRBV5-1
CDR3 length: 16
J gene: TRBJ1-1
D gene: TRBD1
clone size: once

CDR3 DNA: TGTGCCAGCAGTTTTGGTGGGGGGATGAACAATGAGCAGTTCTTC
CDR3 protein: CASSFGGGMNNEQFF
V gene: TRBV28
CDR3 length: 15
J gene: TRBJ2-1
D gene: NA
clone size: NA

CDR3 DNA: TGTGCCAGTAGTATAGCCTCCGCCGGGTCCTATGGCTACACCTTC
CDR3 protein: CASSIASAGSYGYTF
V gene: TRBV19
CDR3 length: 15
J gene: TRBJ1-2
D gene: NA
clone size: NA

CDR3 DNA: TGTGCCAGTCAAAAAGGGGGGGAATCCTACGAGCAGTACTTC
CDR3 protein: CASQKGGESYEQYF
V gene: TRBV28
CDR3 length: 14
J gene: TRBJ2-7
D gene: NA
clone size: NA

CDR3 DNA: TGTGCCAGTAGGCAGGACGGTAGCAATCAGCCCCAGCATTTT
CDR3 protein: CASRQDGSNQPQHF
V gene: TRBV19
CDR3 length: 14
J gene: TRBJ1-5
D gene: NA
clone size: NA

CDR3 DNA: TGTGCCAGCAGCACCCTCCCAGGGTCAGATACGCAGTATTTT
CDR3 protein: CASSTLPGSDTQYF
V gene: TRBV28
CDR3 length: 14
J gene: TRBJ2-3
D gene: NA
clone size: once

CDR3 DNA: TGTGCCAGCAGTTTATGGGCTAGCGGGGCGTTAACAGATACGCAGTATTTT
CDR3 protein: CASSLWASGALTDTQYF
V gene: TRBV28
CDR3 length: 17
J gene: TRBJ2-3
D gene: TRBD2
clone size: NA

CDR3 DNA: TGTGCCAGCAGCAAGGGGGCAGTAGAGACCCAGTACTTC
CDR3 protein: CASSKGAVETQYF
V gene: TRBV7-2
CDR3 length: 13
J gene: TRBJ2-5
D gene: TRBD1
clone size: NA

CDR3 DNA: TGTGCCAGCAGTGAAGACAGGGGTTCGAATGGCTACACCTTC
CDR3 protein: CASSEDRGSNGYTF
V gene: TRBV6-1
CDR3 length: 14
J gene: TRBJ1-2
D gene: TRBD1
clone size: NA

CDR3 DNA: TGCGCCAGCAGTCTGGAGGGGGGGTTGGGAGCTGGGGCCAACGTCCTGACTTTC
CDR3 protein: CASSLEGGLGAGANVLTF
V gene: TRBV4-1
CDR3 length: 18
J gene: TRBJ2-6
D gene: NA
clone size: NA

CDR3 DNA: TGTGCCAGCAGTGAGGGGACAGGGGGAAACATTCAGTACTTC
CDR3 protein: CASSEGTGGNIQYF
V gene: TRBV6-1
CDR3 length: 14
J gene: TRBJ2-4
D gene: TRBD1
clone size: NA

CDR3 DNA: TGCGCCAGCAGCTTGAACGGGGGCAATGAAAAACTGTTTTTT
CDR3 protein: CASSLNGGNEKLFF
V gene: TRBV5-1
CDR3 length: 14
J gene: TRBJ1-4
D gene: NA
clone size: NA

CDR3 DNA: TGTGCCAGCAGTCCGATCCGGGACAGGGGTTTTGGCTACACCTTC
CDR3 protein: CASSPIRDRGFGYTF
V gene: TRBV28
CDR3 length: 15
J gene: TRBJ1-2
D gene: TRBD1
clone size: NA

CDR3 DNA: TGTGCCAGCAGCCTCCTCGGGGGCTACACCTTC
CDR3 protein: CASSLLGGYTF
V gene: TRBV5-4
CDR3 length: 11
J gene: TRBJ1-2
D gene: NA
clone size: NA

CDR3 DNA: TGTGCCAGCAGCTTAGAAGCGGAGTACCAAGAGACCCAGTACTTC
CDR3 protein: CASSLEAEYQETQYF
V gene: TRBV7-2
CDR3 length: 15
J gene: TRBJ2-5
D gene: NA
clone size: NA

CDR3 DNA: TGTGCCAGCAGTTCGGACACCAAGGGGATTAACACTGAAGCTTTCTTT
CDR3 protein: CASSSDTKGINTEAFF
V gene: TRBV6-5
CDR3 length: 16
J gene: TRBJ1-1
D gene: NA
clone size: NA

CDR3 DNA: TGTGCCATCAGTGAGTCTGGGACAGCGCAGTTCTTC
CDR3 protein: CAISESGTAQFF
V gene: TRBV10-3
CDR3 length: 12
J gene: TRBJ2-1
D gene: TRBD1
clone size: NA